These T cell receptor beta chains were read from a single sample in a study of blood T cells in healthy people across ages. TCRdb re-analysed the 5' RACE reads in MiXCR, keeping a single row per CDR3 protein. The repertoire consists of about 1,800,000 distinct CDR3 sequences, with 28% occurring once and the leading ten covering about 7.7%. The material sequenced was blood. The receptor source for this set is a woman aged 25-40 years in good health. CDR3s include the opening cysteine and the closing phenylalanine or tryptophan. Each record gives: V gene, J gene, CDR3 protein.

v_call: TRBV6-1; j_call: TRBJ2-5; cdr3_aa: CASSARRRGGETQYF
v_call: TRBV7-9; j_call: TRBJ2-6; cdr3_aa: CASSTLSSGANVLTF
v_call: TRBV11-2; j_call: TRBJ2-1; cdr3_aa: CASMSIRGSSYNEQFF
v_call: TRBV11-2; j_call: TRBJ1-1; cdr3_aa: CASSRGVTAFF
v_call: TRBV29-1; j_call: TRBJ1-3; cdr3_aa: CSVPGGIGGNTIYF
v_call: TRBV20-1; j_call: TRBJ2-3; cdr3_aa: CSASRPRRADTQYF
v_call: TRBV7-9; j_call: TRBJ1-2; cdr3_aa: CASSSPTTGQLIRGYTF
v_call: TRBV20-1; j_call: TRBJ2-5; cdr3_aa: CSARTSGRPTGEQYF
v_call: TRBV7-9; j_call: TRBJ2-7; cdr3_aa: CASRTSGDGYEQYF
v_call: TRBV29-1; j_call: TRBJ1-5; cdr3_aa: CSVGSMDREEDQPQHF
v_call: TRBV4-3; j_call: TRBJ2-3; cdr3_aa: CASSQTRLTDTQYF
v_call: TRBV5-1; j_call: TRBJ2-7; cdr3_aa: CARTNRRERFHEQYF
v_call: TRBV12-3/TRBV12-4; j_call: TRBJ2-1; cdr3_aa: CASSSEGIGNEQFF
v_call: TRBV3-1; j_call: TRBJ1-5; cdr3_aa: CASSQGGPGQGFGNQPQHF
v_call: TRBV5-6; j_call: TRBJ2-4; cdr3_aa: CASSPYRAGTKNIQYF
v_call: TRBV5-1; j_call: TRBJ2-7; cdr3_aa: CASSLTSGSPHEQYF
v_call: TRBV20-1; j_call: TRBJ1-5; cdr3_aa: CSARDRTRVSNQPQHF
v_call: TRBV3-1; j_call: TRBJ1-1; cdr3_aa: CASSQASTGTAFF
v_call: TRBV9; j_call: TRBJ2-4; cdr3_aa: CASSVGPPPNIQYF
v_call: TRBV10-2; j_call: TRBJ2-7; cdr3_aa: CAKVQTVYEQYF
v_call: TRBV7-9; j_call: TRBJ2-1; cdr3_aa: CASSLEGLGDSQFF
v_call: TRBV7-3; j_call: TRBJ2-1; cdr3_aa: CASSLTHRDHHNEQFF
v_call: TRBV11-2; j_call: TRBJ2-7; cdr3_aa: CASSLPAPPYEQYF
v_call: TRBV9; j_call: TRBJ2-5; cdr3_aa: CASSSQGGGETQYF
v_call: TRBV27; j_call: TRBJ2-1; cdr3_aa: CASSVTGKTNNEQFF
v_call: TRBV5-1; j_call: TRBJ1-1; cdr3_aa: CASSLEPGTGSEAFF
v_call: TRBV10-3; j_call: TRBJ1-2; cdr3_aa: CAISGASYGYTF
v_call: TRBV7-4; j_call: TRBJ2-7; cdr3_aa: CASSQASDPYEQYF
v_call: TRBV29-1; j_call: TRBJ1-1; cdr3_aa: CSADRGLSTEAFF
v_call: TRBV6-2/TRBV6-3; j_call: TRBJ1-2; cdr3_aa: CASRNRVWDHTF
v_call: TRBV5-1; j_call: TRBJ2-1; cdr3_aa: CASSLAQRDGDEQFF
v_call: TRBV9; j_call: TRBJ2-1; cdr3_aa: CASSVAGLGEQFF
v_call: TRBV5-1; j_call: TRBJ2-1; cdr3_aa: CASSRGLASYNEQFF
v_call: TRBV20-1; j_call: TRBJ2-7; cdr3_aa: CSARSPGQNNEQYF
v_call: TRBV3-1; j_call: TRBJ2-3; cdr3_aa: CASSPGTSGSGWYTDTQYF